This T cell receptor beta chain is drawn from a study of cytomegalovirus exposure and HLA in healthy donors. General observations from the study: A later analysis associated 16,000 or so TCR beta sequences with HLA alleles at a 0.05 false discovery rate.

Regarding this clone: What it binds is unknown.

This CDR3 region has 16 residues. Unmatched junction bases numbered 10, after V lost 4 bases and J lost 2 bases. From germline, CDR1 is SGHRS and CDR2 YFSETQ. The primer mix had 60 Vbeta and 13 Jbeta primers. Sequencing was performed with immunoSEQ multiplex PCR; in TCRdb, only in-frame clones are kept and a portion is missing. Of 150,000 to 200,000 clones listed, about 80% were seen once; the top ten hold 1.5% to 2%. The chain links TRBV5-1 to TRBJ2-5; 8 nucleotides match TRBD2. The sample consisted of PBMCs. The receptor's source is a woman in her thirties in good health and CMV-seronegative. In DNA, the CDR3 is TGCGCCAGCAGCCCGGAGGCCCAGCGGGGGCAAGAGACCCAGTACTTC. It encodes CASSPEAQRGQETQYF.